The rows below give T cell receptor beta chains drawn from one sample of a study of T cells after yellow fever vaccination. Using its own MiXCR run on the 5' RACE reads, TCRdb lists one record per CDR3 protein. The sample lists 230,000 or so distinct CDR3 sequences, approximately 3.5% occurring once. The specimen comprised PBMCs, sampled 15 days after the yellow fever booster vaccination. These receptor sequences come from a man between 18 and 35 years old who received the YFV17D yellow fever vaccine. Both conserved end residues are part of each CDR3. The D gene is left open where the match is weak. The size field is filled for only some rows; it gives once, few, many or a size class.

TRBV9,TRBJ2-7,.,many,CASSKGVGELYEQYF,TGTGCCAGCAGCAAAGGTGTGGGTGAGCTCTACGAGCAGTACTTC
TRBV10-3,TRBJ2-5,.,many,CAIRSQGPQETQYF,TGTGCCATCAGGTCCCAGGGACCCCAAGAGACCCAGTACTTC
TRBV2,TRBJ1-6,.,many,CASSDEDSNNSPLHF,TGTGCCAGCAGTGACGAGGACAGTAATAATTCACCCCTCCACTTT
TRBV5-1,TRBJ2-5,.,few,CASSLDTKETQYF,TGCGCCAGCAGCCTCGACACTAAAGAGACCCAGTACTTC
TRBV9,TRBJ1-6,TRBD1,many,CASSGQGNSPLHF,TGTGCCAGCTCGGGACAGGGTAATTCACCCCTCCACTTT
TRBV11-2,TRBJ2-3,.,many,CASSLGFGILTDTQYF,TGTGCCAGCAGCTTAGGATTCGGAATTTTGACAGATACGCAGTATTTT
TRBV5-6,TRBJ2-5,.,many,CASSPIYGEPQETQYF,TGTGCCAGCAGCCCCATCTATGGCGAGCCTCAAGAGACCCAGTACTTC
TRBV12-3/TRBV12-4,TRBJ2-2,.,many,CASRATGELFF,TGTGCCAGCAGGGCGACCGGGGAGCTGTTTTTT
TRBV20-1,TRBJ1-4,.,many,CSAREHSNEKLFF,TGCAGTGCTAGAGAGCACAGTAATGAAAAACTGTTTTTT
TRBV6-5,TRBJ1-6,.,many,CASRQTERNSPLHF,TGTGCCAGCAGACAGACAGAACGGAATTCACCCCTCCACTTT
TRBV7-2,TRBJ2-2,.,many,CASGVWSGELFF,TGTGCCAGCGGGGTCTGGAGCGGGGAGCTGTTTTTT
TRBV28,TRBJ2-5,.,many,CATTFHPQGRVETQYF,TGTGCCACCACCTTCCACCCCCAGGGGAGGGTGGAGACCCAGTACTTC
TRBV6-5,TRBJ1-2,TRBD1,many,CASSFPGGGDYGYTF,TGTGCCAGCAGTTTCCCAGGGGGCGGCGACTATGGCTACACCTTC
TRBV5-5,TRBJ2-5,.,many,CASSLEGLQETQYF,TGTGCCAGCAGCTTGGAAGGTCTGCAGGAGACCCAGTACTTC
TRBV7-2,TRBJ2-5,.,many,CASSARRSETQYF,TGTGCCAGCAGCGCCCGGAGGAGCGAGACCCAGTACTTC
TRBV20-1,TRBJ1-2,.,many,CSAPNRPSYGYTF,TGCAGTGCCCCAAACAGACCTAGCTATGGCTACACCTTC
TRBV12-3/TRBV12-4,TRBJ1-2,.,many,CASSLLSPGINGYTF,TGTGCCAGCAGTCTCCTTTCTCCAGGGATTAATGGCTACACCTTC
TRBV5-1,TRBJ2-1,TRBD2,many,CASTLAGSYNEQFF,TGCGCCAGCACCCTAGCGGGCTCCTACAATGAGCAGTTCTTC
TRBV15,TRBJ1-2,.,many,CATSRDSQEHGYTF,TGTGCCACCAGCAGAGATTCACAGGAGCATGGCTACACCTTC
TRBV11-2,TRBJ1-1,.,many,CASSFLGQITEAFF,TGTGCCAGCAGCTTCCTCGGACAGATCACTGAAGCTTTCTTT
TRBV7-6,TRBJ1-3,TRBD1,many,CASSLERTGPLNTIYF,TGTGCCAGCAGCTTAGAGCGGACAGGGCCACTAAACACCATATATTTT
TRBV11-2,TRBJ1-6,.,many,CASSLIQSSYNSPLHF,TGTGCCAGCAGCCTTATACAGAGCTCCTATAATTCACCCCTCCACTTT
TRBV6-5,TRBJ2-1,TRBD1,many,CASRPGQGPSYNEQFF,TGTGCCAGCAGGCCAGGACAGGGGCCCTCCTACAATGAGCAGTTCTTC
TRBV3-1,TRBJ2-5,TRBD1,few,CASSQGLQGVSTQETQYF,TGTGCCAGCAGCCAGGGATTACAGGGGGTATCCACACAAGAGACCCAGTACTTC
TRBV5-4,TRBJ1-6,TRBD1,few,CASSGKKAGTVNSPLHF,TGTGCCAGCAGCGGAAAAAAAGCCGGGACAGTAAATTCACCCCTCCACTTT
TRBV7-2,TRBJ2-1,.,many,CASSPPRGVYNEQFF,TGTGCCAGCAGCCCCCCAAGGGGGGTTTACAATGAGCAGTTCTTC
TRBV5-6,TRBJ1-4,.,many,CASSLWRVRRTNEKLFF,TGTGCCAGCAGCTTGTGGAGAGTCCGACGAACTAATGAAAAACTGTTTTTT
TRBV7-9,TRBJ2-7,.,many,CASSPSAAYEQYF,TGTGCCAGCAGCCCATCGGCGGCATACGAGCAGTACTTC
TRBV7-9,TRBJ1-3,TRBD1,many,CAGERGLGNTIYF,TGTGCCGGTGAGAGGGGGCTTGGAAACACCATATATTTT
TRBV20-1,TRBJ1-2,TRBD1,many,CSASWTGNGYTF,TGCAGTGCTAGCTGGACAGGGAATGGCTACACCTTC
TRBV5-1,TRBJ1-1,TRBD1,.,CASSLWTGDDTEAFF,TGCGCCAGCAGCTTATGGACAGGGGATGACACTGAAGCTTTCTTT
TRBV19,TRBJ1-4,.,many,CASSEVPGKLFF,TGTGCCAGTAGTGAGGTTCCGGGAAAACTGTTTTTT
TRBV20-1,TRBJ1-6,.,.,CSARGLPSYNSPLHF,TGCAGTGCTAGAGGGCTCCCCTCCTATAATTCACCCCTCCACTTT
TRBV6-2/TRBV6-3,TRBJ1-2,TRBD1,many,CASRDYRGGYTF,TGTGCCAGCAGGGACTACAGGGGAGGCTACACCTTC
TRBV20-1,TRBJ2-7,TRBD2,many,CSALAGGSSYEQYF,TGCAGTGCCCTAGCGGGGGGGAGCTCCTACGAGCAGTACTTC
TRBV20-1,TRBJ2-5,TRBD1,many,CSAPRGRETQYF,TGCAGTGCACCCAGGGGGCGAGAGACCCAGTACTTC
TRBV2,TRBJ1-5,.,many,CASSGRGGYSNQPQHF,TGTGCCAGCAGTGGGCGGGGGGGATATAGCAATCAGCCCCAGCATTTT
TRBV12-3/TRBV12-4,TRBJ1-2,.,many,CASSFSAPGADGGFNGYTF,TGTGCCAGCAGTTTCTCAGCTCCGGGGGCTGACGGGGGTTTTAATGGCTACACCTTC
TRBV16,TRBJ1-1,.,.,CASSQSGRNTEAFF,TGTGCCAGCAGCCAATCGGGCAGGAACACTGAAGCTTTCTTT
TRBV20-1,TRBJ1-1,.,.,CSAKPIQVPNTEAFF,TGCAGTGCTAAACCGATACAGGTTCCGAACACTGAAGCTTTCTTT
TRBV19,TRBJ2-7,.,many,CASSTGPYGGYEQYF,TGTGCCAGTAGTACTGGGCCCTACGGGGGCTACGAGCAGTACTTC
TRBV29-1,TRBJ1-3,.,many,CSGWGMDGNTIYF,TGCTCGGGTTGGGGGATGGATGGAAACACCATATATTTT
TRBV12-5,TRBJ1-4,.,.,CASGLVLPPAWGTEKLFF,TGTGCTAGTGGTTTGGTACTCCCCCCGGCCTGGGGAACTGAAAAACTGTTTTTT
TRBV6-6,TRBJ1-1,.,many,CASSYSSRDTEAFF,TGTGCCAGCAGTTACTCGAGCAGGGACACTGAAGCTTTCTTT
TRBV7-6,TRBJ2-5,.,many,CASSLLFVGVQETQYF,TGTGCCAGCAGCCTCTTGTTCGTGGGAGTACAAGAGACCCAGTACTTC
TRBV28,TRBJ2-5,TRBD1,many,CASSLGGQGAKTQYF,TGTGCCAGCAGTTTAGGGGGACAGGGGGCAAAGACCCAGTACTTC
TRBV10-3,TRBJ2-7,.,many,CAISLGAVEQYF,TGTGCCATCAGTCTAGGGGCGGTCGAGCAGTACTTC
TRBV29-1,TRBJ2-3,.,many,CSVEDWGGGHSASDTQYF,TGCAGCGTTGAAGATTGGGGCGGGGGACATAGCGCATCAGATACGCAGTATTTT
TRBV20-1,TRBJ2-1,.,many,CSARAPNEQFF,TGCAGTGCTAGAGCCCCTAATGAGCAGTTCTTC
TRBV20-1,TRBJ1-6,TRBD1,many,CSAQSGDRGSPLHF,TGCAGTGCTCAGAGTGGGGACAGGGGTTCACCCCTCCACTTT
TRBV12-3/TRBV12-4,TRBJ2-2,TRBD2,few,CATRIAGGRDTGELFF,TGTGCCACTCGGATAGCGGGGGGGCGGGATACCGGGGAGCTGTTTTTT
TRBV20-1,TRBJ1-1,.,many,CSARVLSTEAFF,TGCAGTGCTAGAGTCCTGAGCACTGAAGCTTTCTTT
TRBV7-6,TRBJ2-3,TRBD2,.,CASSLAGLAGITDTQYF,TGTGCCAGCAGCCTGGCTGGCCTAGCGGGGATCACAGATACGCAGTATTTT
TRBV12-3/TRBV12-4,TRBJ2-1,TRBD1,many,CASSPPGQGAREQFF,TGTGCCAGCAGCCCACCGGGACAGGGGGCTCGTGAGCAGTTCTTC
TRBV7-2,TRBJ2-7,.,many,CASSLGQGLYEQYF,TGTGCCAGCAGCTTGGGGCAGGGCTTGTACGAGCAGTACTTC
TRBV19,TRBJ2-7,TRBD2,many,CASSLGLPYEQYF,TGTGCCAGTAGTTTGGGACTACCCTACGAGCAGTACTTC
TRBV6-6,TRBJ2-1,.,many,CASEEGNEQFF,TGTGCCAGCGAGGAAGGAAATGAGCAGTTCTTC
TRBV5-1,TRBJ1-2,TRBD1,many,CASSDRVGYGYTF,TGCGCCAGCAGCGACAGGGTCGGCTATGGCTACACCTTC
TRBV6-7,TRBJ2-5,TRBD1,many,CASSYADRGRETQYF,TGTGCCAGCAGTTACGCGGACAGGGGACGAGAGACCCAGTACTTC
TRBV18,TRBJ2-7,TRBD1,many,CASSPRTGIQGEQYF,TGTGCCAGCTCACCAAGGACAGGGATCCAGGGGGAGCAGTACTTC